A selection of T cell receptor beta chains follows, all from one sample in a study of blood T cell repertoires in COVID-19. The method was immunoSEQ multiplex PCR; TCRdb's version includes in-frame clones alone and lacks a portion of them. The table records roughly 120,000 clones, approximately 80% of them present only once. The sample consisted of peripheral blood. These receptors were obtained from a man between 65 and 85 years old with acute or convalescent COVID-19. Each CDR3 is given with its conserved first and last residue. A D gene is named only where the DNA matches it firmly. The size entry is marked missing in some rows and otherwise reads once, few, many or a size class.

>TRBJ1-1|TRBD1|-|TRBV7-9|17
TGTGCCAGTTTCGGCGTGCAGGGGGCTTGGGGTGGCACTGAAGCTTTCTTT
CASFGVQGAWGGTEAFF
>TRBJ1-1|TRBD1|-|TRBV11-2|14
TGTGCCAGCAGCAGACAGGTCAGGGGGACTGAAGCTTTCTTT
CASSRQVRGTEAFF
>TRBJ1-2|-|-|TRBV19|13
TGTGCCAGTAGTATAAGACAGCTCGCGGGCTACACCTTC
CASSIRQLAGYTF
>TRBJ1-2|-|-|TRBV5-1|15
TGCGCCAGCAGCTTGGGTACAGGGAGTCGCTACGGCTACACCTTC
CASSLGTGSRYGYTF
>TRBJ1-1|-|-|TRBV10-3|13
TGTGCCATCAAAACTCCGACTAACACTGAAGCTTTCTTT
CAIKTPTNTEAFF
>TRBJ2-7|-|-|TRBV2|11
TGTGCCAGCAGCCTCTCCTACGAGCAGTACTTC
CASSLSYEQYF
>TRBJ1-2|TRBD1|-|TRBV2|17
TGTGCCAGCAGGGAGATGGGGGGACAGGGGACTAACTATGGCTACACCTTC
CASREMGGQGTNYGYTF
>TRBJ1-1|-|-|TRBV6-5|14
TGTGCCAGCTCGTCAGCGGGGGGGAGTACTGAAGCTTTCTTT
CASSSAGGSTEAFF
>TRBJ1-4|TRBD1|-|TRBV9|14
TGTGCCAGCAGCTTACAGGGGGTCAGCGAAAAACTGTTTTTT
CASSLQGVSEKLFF
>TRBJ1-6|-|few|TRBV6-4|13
TGTGCCAGCAGTGACTCGAGTAATTCACCCCTCCACTTT
CASSDSSNSPLHF
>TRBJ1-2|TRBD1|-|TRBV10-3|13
TGTGCCATCAGTGATGGACAGGGAGAAGGCTACACCTTC
CAISDGQGEGYTF
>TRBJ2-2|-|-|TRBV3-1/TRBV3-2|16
TGTGCCAGCAGCCCCGGACAGAGAACGAACACCGGGGAGCTGTTTTTT
CASSPGQRTNTGELFF
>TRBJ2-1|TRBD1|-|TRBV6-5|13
TGTGCCAGCAGTTACGGCAGGGGGAATGAGCAGTTCTTC
CASSYGRGNEQFF
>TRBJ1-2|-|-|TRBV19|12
TGTGCCAGTAGGGCGAGTAACAGCGGCTACACCTTC
CASRASNSGYTF
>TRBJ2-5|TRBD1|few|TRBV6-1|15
TGTGCCAGCAGTGAAGATACAGGGGGTTTTGAGACCCAGTACTTC
CASSEDTGGFETQYF
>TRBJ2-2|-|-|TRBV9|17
TGTGCCAGCAGCGCTTTGGGTCAAGGACAGCCGACCGGGGAGCTGTTTTTT
CASSALGQGQPTGELFF
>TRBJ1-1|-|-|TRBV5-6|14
TGTGCCAGCAGCTTGGTAGGGGGGGGCACTGAAGCTTTCTTT
CASSLVGGGTEAFF
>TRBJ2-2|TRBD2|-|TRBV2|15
TGTGCCAGCAGTGTAACGGGGGGGTATGTCGGGGAGCTGTTTTTT
CASSVTGGYVGELFF
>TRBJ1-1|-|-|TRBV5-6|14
TGTGCCAGCAGCTTGGAAGGGTGGGACTCGAAAGCTTTCTTT
CASSLEGWDSKAFF
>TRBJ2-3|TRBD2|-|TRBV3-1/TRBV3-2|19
TGTGCCAGCAGCCAGGCCCCTGATTATAGCGGGGCCCCCACAGATACGCAGTATTTT
CASSQAPDYSGAPTDTQYF
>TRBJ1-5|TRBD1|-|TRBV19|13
TGTGCCAGTAACAGCAGGGGGAATCAGCCCCAGCATTTT
CASNSRGNQPQHF
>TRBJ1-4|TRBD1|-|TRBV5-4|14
TGTGCCAGCAGCTCGACAGGGCCGCATGAAAAACTGTTTTTT
CASSSTGPHEKLFF
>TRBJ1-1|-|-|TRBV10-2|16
TGCGCCAGCAGTGAGTCTACCGGGTGGGGGCACACTGAAGCTTTCTTT
CASSESTGWGHTEAFF
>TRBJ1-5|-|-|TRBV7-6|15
TGTGCCAGCAGCTTCTACAGGGATAGCAATCAGCCCCAGCATTTT
CASSFYRDSNQPQHF